This is a list of T cell receptor beta chains from one sample in a study of T cells in Graves' hyperthyroidism and ophthalmopathy. One entry per CDR3 protein, called by TCRdb with MiXCR from the multiplex PCR reads. The table lists under 700,000 distinct CDR3 sequences, roughly a sixth of them singletons. Sequenced input: blood. The receptors shown here come from a woman aged 18 to 35 with Graves' hyperthyroidism. Each CDR3 is given with its conserved first and last residue. D genes are given only for firm matches. Expanded clones are given a class, and other clones once, few, many or no size at all.

v_gene	abundance	d_gene	j_gene	CDR3aa	CDR3nt
TRBV12-3/TRBV12-4	many	.	TRBJ2-3	CASSPLGGGLTDTQYF	TGTGCCAGCAGTCCACTGGGGGGGGGCCTCACAGATACGCAGTATTTT
TRBV6-1	few	TRBD2	TRBJ2-3	CASSLRLAGITDTQYF	TGTGCCAGCAGTCTGCGACTAGCGGGGATCACAGATACGCAGTATTTT
TRBV19	few	.	TRBJ2-1	CASSSTGRFYNEQFF	TGTGCCAGTAGTTCCACCGGTAGGTTCTACAATGAGCAGTTCTTC
TRBV11-2	many	.	TRBJ2-5	CASSFSSHRGGSEYF	TGTGCCAGCAGCTTTAGTAGCCACCGTGGGGGGTCGGAGTACTTC
TRBV29-1	many	.	TRBJ2-3	CSVYRQGGVKDTQYF	TGCAGCGTTTATAGACAGGGAGGGGTGAAAGATACGCAGTATTTT
TRBV10-3	.	.	TRBJ2-7	CAISESVAAYEQYF	TGTGCCATCAGTGAGTCGGTGGCTGCCTACGAGCAGTACTTC
TRBV7-9	many	.	TRBJ2-7	CASSLDLYEQYF	TGTGCCAGCAGCTTAGACCTGTACGAGCAGTACTTC
TRBV20-1	few	.	TRBJ2-3	CSASFARTDTQYF	TGCAGTGCTAGTTTTGCGCGCACAGATACGCAGTATTTT
TRBV10-3	many	.	TRBJ2-5	CAISESTGRGTQYF	TGTGCCATCAGTGAGTCGACCGGGCGCGGGACCCAGTACTTC
TRBV20-1	.	.	TRBJ2-3	CSASLDQTDTQYF	TGCAGTGCTAGCCTAGACCAGACAGATACGCAGTATTTT
TRBV2	many	TRBD2	TRBJ2-1	CASSLDEGLADNEQFF	TGTGCCAGCAGTCTAGACGAGGGACTAGCCGACAATGAGCAGTTCTTC
TRBV4-2	.	.	TRBJ2-2	CASSQERKQITGELFF	TGTGCCAGCAGCCAAGAAAGGAAACAGATCACCGGGGAGCTGTTTTTT
TRBV28	many	TRBD2	TRBJ2-7	CASTPRAGGVGSGRKEQYF	TGTGCCAGCACCCCAAGGGCAGGTGGTGTAGGTAGCGGGAGGAAAGAGCAGTACTTC
TRBV13	.	.	TRBJ2-7	CASSLRSLFPEQYF	TGTGCCAGCAGCTTACGGTCCCTCTTTCCCGAGCAGTACTTC
TRBV10-3	few	TRBD1	TRBJ2-7	CAISDRTGDTYEQYF	TGTGCCATCAGTGATAGGACAGGGGATACGTACGAGCAGTACTTC
TRBV4-1	few	.	TRBJ1-3	CASSQDLNRRAGNTIYF	TGCGCCAGCAGCCAAGATTTGAATCGCAGGGCCGGAAACACCATATATTTT
TRBV6-1	many	.	TRBJ2-7	CASSEARGYEQYF	TGTGCCAGCAGTGAAGCTCGAGGATACGAGCAGTACTTC
TRBV6-1	many	.	TRBJ2-3	CASSIQGKGDTQYF	TGTGCCAGCAGCATCCAGGGGAAAGGGGATACGCAGTATTTT
TRBV20-1	.	.	TRBJ2-7	CSARDTTSTDYEQYF	TGCAGTGCTAGAGATACAACTAGCACAGACTACGAGCAGTACTTC
TRBV11-2	.	TRBD2	TRBJ2-7	CASSPASGRSSYEQYF	TGTGCCAGCAGCCCAGCCAGCGGGAGGTCCTCCTACGAGCAGTACTTC
TRBV9	many	TRBD1	TRBJ1-1	CASSVEGGMNTEAFF	TGTGCCAGCAGCGTAGAAGGGGGCATGAACACTGAAGCTTTCTTT
TRBV5-6	many	.	TRBJ2-3	CASSFEGSGTDTQYF	TGTGCCAGCAGCTTCGAGGGATCGGGCACAGATACGCAGTATTTT